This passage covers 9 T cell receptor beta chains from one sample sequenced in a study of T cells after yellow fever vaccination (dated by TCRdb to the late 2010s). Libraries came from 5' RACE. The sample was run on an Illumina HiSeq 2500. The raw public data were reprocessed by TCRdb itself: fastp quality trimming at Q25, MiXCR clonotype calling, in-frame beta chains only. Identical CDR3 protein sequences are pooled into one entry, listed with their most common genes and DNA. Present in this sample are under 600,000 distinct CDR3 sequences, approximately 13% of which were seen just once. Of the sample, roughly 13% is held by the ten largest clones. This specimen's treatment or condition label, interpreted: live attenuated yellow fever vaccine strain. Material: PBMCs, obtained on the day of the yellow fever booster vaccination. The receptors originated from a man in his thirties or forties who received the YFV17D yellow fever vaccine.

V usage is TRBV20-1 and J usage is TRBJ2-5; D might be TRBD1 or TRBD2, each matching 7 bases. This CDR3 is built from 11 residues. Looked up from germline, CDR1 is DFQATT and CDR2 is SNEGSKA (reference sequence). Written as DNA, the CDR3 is TGCAGCGGGGAGGGGGCAGAGACCCAGTACTTC. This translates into CSGEGAETQYF.

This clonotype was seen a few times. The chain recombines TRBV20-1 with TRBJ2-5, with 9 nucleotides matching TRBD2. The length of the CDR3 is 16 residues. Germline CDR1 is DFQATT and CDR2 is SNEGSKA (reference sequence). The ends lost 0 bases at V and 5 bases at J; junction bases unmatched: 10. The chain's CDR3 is CSARDDAGGEAETQYF. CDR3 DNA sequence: TGCAGTGCTAGAGATGATGCGGGAGGGGAGGCGGAGACCCAGTACTTC.

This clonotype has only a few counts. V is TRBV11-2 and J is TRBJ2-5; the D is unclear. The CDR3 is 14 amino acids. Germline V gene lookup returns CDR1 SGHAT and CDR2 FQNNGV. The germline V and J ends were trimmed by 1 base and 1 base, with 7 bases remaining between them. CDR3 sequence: CASSLGHLQETQYF. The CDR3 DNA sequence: TGTGCCAGCAGCTTAGGCCACCTCCAAGAGACCCAGTACTTC. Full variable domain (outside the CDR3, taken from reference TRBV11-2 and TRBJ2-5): EAGVAQSPRYKIIEKRQSVAFWCNPISGHATLYWYQQILGQGPKLLIQFQNNGVVDDSQLPKDRFSAERLKGVDSTLKIQPAKLEDSAVYLCASSLGHLQETQYFGPGTRLLVL.

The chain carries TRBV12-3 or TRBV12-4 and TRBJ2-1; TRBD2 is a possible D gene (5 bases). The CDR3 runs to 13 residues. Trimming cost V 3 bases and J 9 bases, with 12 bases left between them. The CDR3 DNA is TGTGCCAGCAGTTTTTCCCCTAGCTTTGAGCAGTTCTTC. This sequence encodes CASSFSPSFEQFF.

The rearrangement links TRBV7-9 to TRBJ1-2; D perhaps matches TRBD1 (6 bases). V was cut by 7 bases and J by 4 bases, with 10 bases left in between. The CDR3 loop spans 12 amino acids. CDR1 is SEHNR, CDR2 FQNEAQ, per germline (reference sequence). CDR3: CASTGVLYGYTF. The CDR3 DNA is TGTGCCAGCACAGGGGTCCTCTATGGCTACACCTTC.

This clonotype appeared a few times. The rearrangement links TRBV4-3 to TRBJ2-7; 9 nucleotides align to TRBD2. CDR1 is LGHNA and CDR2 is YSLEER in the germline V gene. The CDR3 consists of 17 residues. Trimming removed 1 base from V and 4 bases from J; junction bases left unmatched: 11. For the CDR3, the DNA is TGCGCCAGCAGCCAAGGTAGCGGGAGTGATGGATGGTACGAGCAGTACTTC. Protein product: CASSQGSGSDGWYEQYF.

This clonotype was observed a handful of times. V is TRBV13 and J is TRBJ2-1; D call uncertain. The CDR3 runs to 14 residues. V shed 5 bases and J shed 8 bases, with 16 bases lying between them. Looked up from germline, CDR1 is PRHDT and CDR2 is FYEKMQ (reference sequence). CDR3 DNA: TGTGCCAGCAGCCCCCGCGCTAGAACGGATGAGCAGTTCTTC. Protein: CASSPRARTDEQFF.

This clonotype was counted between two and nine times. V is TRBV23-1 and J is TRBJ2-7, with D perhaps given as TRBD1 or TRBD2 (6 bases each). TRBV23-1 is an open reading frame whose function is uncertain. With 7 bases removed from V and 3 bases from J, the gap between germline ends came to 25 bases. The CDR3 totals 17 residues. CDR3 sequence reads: CASIRLSCRGPYYEQYF. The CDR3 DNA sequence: TGCGCCAGCATTCGTCTCTCCTGTCGGGGGCCCTACTACGAGCAGTACTTC.

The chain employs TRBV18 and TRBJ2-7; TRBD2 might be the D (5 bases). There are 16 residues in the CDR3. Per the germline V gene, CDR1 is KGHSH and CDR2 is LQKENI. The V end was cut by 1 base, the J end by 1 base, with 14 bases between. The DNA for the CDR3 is TGTGCCAGCTCACCACGTCGGGATTTTGAGTCCTACGAGCAGTACTTC. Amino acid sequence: CASSPRRDFESYEQYF.